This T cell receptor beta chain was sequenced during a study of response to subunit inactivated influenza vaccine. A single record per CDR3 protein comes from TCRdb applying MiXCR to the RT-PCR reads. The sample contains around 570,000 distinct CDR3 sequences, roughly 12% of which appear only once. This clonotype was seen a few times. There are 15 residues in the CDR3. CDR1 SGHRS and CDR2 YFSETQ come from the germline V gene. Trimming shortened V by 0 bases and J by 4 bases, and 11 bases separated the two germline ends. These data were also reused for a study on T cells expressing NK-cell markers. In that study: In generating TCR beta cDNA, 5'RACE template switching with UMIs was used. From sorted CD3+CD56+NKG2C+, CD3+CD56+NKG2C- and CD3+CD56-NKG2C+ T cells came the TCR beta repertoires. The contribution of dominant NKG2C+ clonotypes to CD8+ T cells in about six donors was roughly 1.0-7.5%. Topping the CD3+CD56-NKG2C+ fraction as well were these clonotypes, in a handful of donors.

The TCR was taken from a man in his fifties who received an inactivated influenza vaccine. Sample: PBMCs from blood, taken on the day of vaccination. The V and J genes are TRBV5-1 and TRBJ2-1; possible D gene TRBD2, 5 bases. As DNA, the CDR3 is TGCGCCAGCAGCTTGGTCCTAGGCGGGTACAATGAGCAGTTCTTC. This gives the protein CASSLVLGGYNEQFF.